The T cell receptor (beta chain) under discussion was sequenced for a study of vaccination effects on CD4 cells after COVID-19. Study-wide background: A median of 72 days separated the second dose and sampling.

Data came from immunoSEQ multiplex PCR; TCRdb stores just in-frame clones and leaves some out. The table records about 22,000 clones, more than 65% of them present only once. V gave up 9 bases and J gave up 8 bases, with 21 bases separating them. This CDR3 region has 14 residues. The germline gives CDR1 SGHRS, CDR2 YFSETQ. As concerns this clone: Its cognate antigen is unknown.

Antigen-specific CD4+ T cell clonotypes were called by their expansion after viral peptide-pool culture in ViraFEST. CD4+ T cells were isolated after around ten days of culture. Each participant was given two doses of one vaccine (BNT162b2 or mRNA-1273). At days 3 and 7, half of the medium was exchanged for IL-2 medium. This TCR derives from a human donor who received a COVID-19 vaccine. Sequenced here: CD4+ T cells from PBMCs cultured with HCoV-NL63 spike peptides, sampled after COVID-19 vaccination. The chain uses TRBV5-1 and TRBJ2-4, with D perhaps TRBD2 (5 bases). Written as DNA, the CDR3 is TGCGCCACCAAACCCGGGCAGGTCGGGGACATTCAGTACTTC. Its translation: CATKPGQVGDIQYF.